Below are 26 T cell receptor beta chains sequenced from a single sample in a study of blood T cell repertoires in COVID-19. Method: immunoSEQ multiplex PCR; TCRdb's copy keeps in-frame clones and lacks some. This sample has 150,000 or so clones, with 80% found just once. Material for sequencing was peripheral blood. The receptors were sampled from a man aged 60 to 69 with active or convalescent COVID-19.

The chain carries TRBV3-1 (or the pseudogene TRBV3-2) and TRBJ1-5, with a possible D match to TRBD1 (6 bases). CDR3 size: 15 residues. The germline gives CDR1 LGHDT, CDR2 YNNKEL (reference sequence). Trimming removed 4 bases at V and 9 bases at J, with 19 bases between. The CDR3 sequence is CASSPTTGFFGPQHF. The DNA of the CDR3 is TGTGCCAGCAGCCCCACCACAGGGTTCTTTGGGCCCCAGCATTTT.

CDR3 DNA sequence: TGTGCCAGCAGTGCTGGGACAGGGTATAGCAATCAGCCCCAGCATTTT. The encoded protein is CASSAGTGYSNQPQHF. The rearrangement joins TRBV2 to TRBJ1-5; TRBD1 matches at 9 bases. Germline V gene lookup returns CDR1 SNHLY and CDR2 FYNNEI. V dropped 4 bases and J dropped 0; count of bases not matched to a gene: 4. The length of the CDR3 is 16 residues.

V usage is TRBV6-2 or TRBV6-3 and J usage is TRBJ1-5; tentative D call: TRBD1 (6 bases). The CDR3 sequence is 17 residues long. V lost 2 bases and J 0 bases, leaving 14 bases between the germline ends. Per germline, CDR1 MNHEY and CDR2 SVGEGT. In nucleotides, the CDR3 is TGTGCCAGCAGTTACAACCAGGGGAGAGGTAGCAATCAGCCCCAGCATTTT. Translation gives CASSYNQGRGSNQPQHF.

This clone was detected once. This chain joins TRBV21-1 and TRBJ2-2; the D call in the table, TRBD2, was not verified against the DNA. TRBV21-1 is reported as a pseudogene. This CDR3 region has 19 residues. CDR3 protein: CASSPGLAGEAPNTGELFF. The CDR3 DNA reads TGTGCCAGCAGTCCCGGACTAGCGGGAGAGGCCCCGAACACCGGGGAGCTGTTTTTT.

V and J are TRBV5-1 and TRBJ1-1, with D hard to call. The length of the CDR3 is 13 residues. CDR1 is SGHRS, CDR2 YFSETQ, per germline. V was trimmed by 0 bases and J by 3 bases, leaving 6 bases between them. The CDR3 spells CASSLARDTEAFF. The CDR3 DNA sequence: TGCGCCAGCAGCTTGGCGAGAGACACTGAAGCTTTCTTT.

This sequence joins TRBV9 and TRBJ2-3; 14 positions agree with TRBD2. J lost 3 bases, V lost 0 bases, and 0 bases had no gene match. CDR3 length: 16 residues. The V gene's germline CDR1 is SGDLS and CDR2 YYNGEE. Written as DNA, the CDR3 is TGTGCCAGCAGCGTAGGGACTAGCGGGAGGACAGATACGCAGTATTTT. Residues: CASSVGTSGRTDTQYF.

V gene TRBV12-3 or TRBV12-4 combines with J gene TRBJ1-2; D is unresolved. Trimming pared 3 bases from V and 6 bases from J, leaving 11 bases between. The CDR3 is made up of 13 amino acids. The CDR3 nucleotides read TGTGCCAGCAGTTTTTCGGGGAAAGATGGCTACACCTTC. It specifies CASSFSGKDGYTF.

This clone was recorded a few times. This chain uses TRBV20-1 with TRBJ1-2; D is ambiguous. Germline assignment: CDR1 DFQATT and CDR2 SNEGSKA (reference sequence). Trimming removed 5 bases at V and 8 bases at J, with 12 bases between. This CDR3 comprises 11 residues. The CDR3 here is CSAFPTGGYTF. CDR3 nucleotide sequence: TGCAGTGCTTTTCCGACGGGGGGCTACACCTTC.

This chain joins TRBV29-1 and TRBJ2-3; 9 nucleotides match TRBD2. This CDR3 is 12 amino acids long. Germline assignment: CDR1 SQVTM and CDR2 ANQGSEA. Losses at the gene ends were 8 bases for V and 7 bases for J; bases not matched to a gene: 7. The CDR3 coding sequence is TGCAGCTCCGGACTAGCGCGAAATACGCAGTATTTT. This sequence encodes CSSGLARNTQYF.

The chain is built from TRBV24-1 and TRBJ1-5; D unresolved. Germline CDR1 is KGHDR and CDR2 is SFDVKD. The V end lost 3 bases, the J end lost 3 bases, and 17 bases lay between the germline ends. This CDR3 is built from 17 residues. The CDR3 DNA reads TGTGCCACCAGTGATGGAGGGTGGGGTGGGGTCAATCAGCCCCAGCATTTT. Translating gives CATSDGGWGGVNQPQHF.

This chain uses TRBV2 with TRBJ2-7, with TRBD2 as a possible D gene (6 bases). Trimming removed 7 bases from V and 6 bases from J, with 16 bases in between. Germline V gene lookup returns CDR1 SNHLY and CDR2 FYNNEI. CDR3 length: 13 amino acids. The CDR3 sequence is CASTYGGLGEQYF. The CDR3 nucleotides are TGTGCCAGCACCTACGGGGGTCTGGGCGAGCAGTACTTC.

Comment on this clone: Other DNA sequences in this sample translate to the same CDR3. V gene TRBV5-1 combines with J gene TRBJ2-7, with 7 bases fitting TRBD1. Germline V CDR1 and CDR2: SGHRS, YFSETQ. The V gene end was trimmed by 0 bases and the J gene end by 1 base; junction bases not matched to a gene: 1. This CDR3 comprises 14 residues. The CDR3 is CASSLDRGSYEQYF. The DNA for the CDR3 is TGCGCCAGCAGCTTGGACAGGGGTTCCTACGAGCAGTACTTC.

The rearrangement links TRBV18 to TRBJ2-1; 12 bases are a match to TRBD1. The CDR3 consists of 16 residues. Unmatched junction bases numbered 1, after V lost 0 bases and J lost 4 bases. Germline-derived CDR1 and CDR2 are KGHSH and LQKENI. The CDR3 coding sequence is TGTGCCAGCTCACCACCGGGACAGGGGGCGTACAATGAGCAGTTCTTC. It encodes CASSPPGQGAYNEQFF. Full variable domain (rest looked up from reference TRBV18 and TRBJ2-1): NAGVMQNPRHLVRRRGQEARLRCSPMKGHSHVYWYRQLPEEGLKFMVYLQKENIIDESGMPKERFSAEFPKEGPSILRIQQVVRGDSAAYFCASSPPGQGAYNEQFFGPGTRLTVL.

As to this clone: Compared with germline, one end of the junction differs, possibly owing to a read error. This chain connects TRBV9 to TRBJ2-1; D is possibly TRBD1 (6 bases). Per germline, CDR1 SGDLS and CDR2 YYNGEE. CDR3 size: 12 residues. The CDR3 loop is CASSALPGTPVF. The CDR3 region has the DNA TGTGCCAGCAGCGCCTTACCGGGGACACCGGTCTTC.

V and J are TRBV4-3 and TRBJ2-5, with TRBD1 matching over 7 bases. Germline V lookup: CDR1 LGHNA, CDR2 YSLEER. With V trimmed by 3 bases and J by 3 bases, 4 bases remained unmatched. The CDR3 length is 14 residues. DNA of the CDR3: TGCGCCAGCAGCCACGGGACAGCAAAAGAGACCCAGTACTTC. Translation gives CASSHGTAKETQYF.

The sample holds a few counts of this clone. The V and J genes are TRBV7-2 and TRBJ1-2, with TRBD1 matching 8 bases. Germline values: CDR1 SGHTA, CDR2 FQGNSA. The V gene end was trimmed by 6 bases and the J gene end by 8 bases; junction bases not matched to a gene: 8. The CDR3 consists of 13 residues. The CDR3 DNA reads as TGTGCCAGCAGGTCGGACAGGGCGGCGGGCTACACCTTC. Amino acid sequence: CASRSDRAAGYTF.

V is TRBV12-3 or TRBV12-4 and J is TRBJ1-5; D ambiguous. V lost 6 bases to trimming and J lost 11 bases, with 11 bases between them. The CDR3 loop spans 11 amino acids. The CDR3: CASSMLGAQHF. In DNA, the CDR3 is TGTGCCAGCAGCATGCTAGGCGCCCAGCATTTT.

The chain is built from TRBV5-6 and TRBJ1-3, with 10 bases matching TRBD1. Germline trimming cut 4 bases from V and 3 bases from J; bases unmatched to any gene: 7. Germline V gives CDR1 SGHDT, CDR2 YYEEEE. This CDR3 region has 16 residues. CDR3 protein: CASSLGQGVVGNTIYF. In nucleotides, the CDR3 is TGTGCCAGCAGCCTAGGACAGGGGGTTGTTGGAAACACCATATATTTT.

The chain has TRBV10-3 and TRBJ1-2, with D perhaps TRBD1 (6 bases). Trimming removed 3 bases from V and 5 bases from J, with 13 bases in between. The CDR3 has 14 residues. Germline lookup yields CDR1 ENHRY and CDR2 SYGVKD. CDR3 DNA: TGTGCCATCAGTGAATCCGGGACAAGATATGGCTACACCTTC. It translates to CAISESGTRYGYTF.

V and J are TRBV28 and TRBJ1-1; 7 bases align to TRBD1. Per the germline V gene, CDR1 is MDHEN and CDR2 is SYDVKM. This CDR3 has 14 residues. V dropped 6 bases and J dropped 4; count of bases not matched to a gene: 8. CDR3 residues: CASRRQGRGTEAFF. The CDR3 DNA follows: TGTGCCAGCAGGAGACAGGGTCGCGGCACTGAAGCTTTCTTT. Using reference TRBV28 and TRBJ1-1 for the parts outside the CDR3, the full variable domain is DVKVTQSSRYLVKRTGEKVFLECVQDMDHENMFWYRQDPGLGLRLIYFSYDVKMKEKGDIPEGYSVSREKKERFSLILESASTNQTSMYLCASRRQGRGTEAFFGQGTRLTVV.

The V gene is TRBV19, the J gene TRBJ1-1, with D maybe TRBD1 (5 bases). The CDR3 runs 13 residues. CDR1 LNHDA and CDR2 SQIVND come from the germline V gene (reference sequence). V was clipped by 6 bases and J by 2 bases, with 10 bases between them. In nucleotides, the CDR3 is TGTGCCAGTAGGCAACAGGAAAACACTGAAGCTTTCTTT. Residues: CASRQQENTEAFF.

The CDR3 region is CASSLGASGSTDTQYF. CDR3 nucleotide sequence: TGTGCCAGCAGCTTGGGTGCTAGCGGGTCCACAGATACGCAGTATTTT. The rearrangement links TRBV5-8 to TRBJ2-3, with 8 bases fitting TRBD2. The CDR3 is 16 residues long. From germline, CDR1 is SGHTS and CDR2 YDEGEE. The J segment lost 2 bases and the V segment lost 0 bases, leaving 5 bases of the junction unmatched. Full variable domain (remainder filled in from reference TRBV5-8 and TRBJ2-3): EAGVTQSPTHLIKTRGQQATLRCSPISGHTSVYWYQQALGLGLQFLLWYDEGEERNRGNFPPRFSGRQFPNYSSELNVNALELEDSALYLCASSLGASGSTDTQYFGPGTRLTVL.

This sequence joins TRBV6-5 and TRBJ1-3; the D gene is possibly TRBD1 (6 bases). Germline loops: CDR1 MNHEY, CDR2 SVGAGI. Deletions cut 6 bases from V and 3 bases from J, with 15 bases between. The CDR3 contains 15 residues. This chain's CDR3 is CASRRTVGSGNTIYF. DNA of the CDR3: TGTGCCAGCAGACGGACAGTAGGGAGTGGAAACACCATATATTTT.

V and J are TRBV19 and TRBJ1-5, with 9 bases identical to TRBD1. This CDR3 region has 15 residues. V shed 6 bases, J shed 4 bases, and the junction held 7 bases outside the gene matches. Looked up from germline, CDR1 is LNHDA and CDR2 is SQIVND (reference sequence). The CDR3 coding sequence is TGTGCCAGTAGATCCGGGACAGGGATTAATCAGCCCCAGCATTTT. This codes for CASRSGTGINQPQHF. The full variable domain, completed using reference TRBV19 and TRBJ1-5, is DGGITQSPKYLFRKEGQNVTLSCEQNLNHDAMYWYRQDPGQGLRLIYYSQIVNDFQKGDIAEGYSVSREKKESFPLTVTSAQKNPTAFYLCASRSGTGINQPQHFGDGTRLSIL.

This rearrangement joins TRBV6-6 to TRBJ2-5; 10 bases are shared with TRBD2. Germline V gives CDR1 MNHNY, CDR2 SVGAGI (reference sequence). Trimming removed 6 bases from V and 2 bases from J; junction bases left unmatched: 27. CDR3 length equals 22 residues. CDR3 DNA sequence: TGTGCCAGCAGCTCCCCTGGTTTGATAGCGGGAGGACCTTCAAAAGGACAAGAGACCCAGTACTTC. The encoded protein is CASSSPGLIAGGPSKGQETQYF.

V usage is TRBV5-1 and J usage is TRBJ2-2; TRBD2 agrees at 9 bases. The CDR3 covers 16 residues. The germline V gene has CDR1 SGHRS and CDR2 YFSETQ. V dropped 4 bases and J dropped 5; count of bases not matched to a gene: 9. CDR3 region: CASSRTGTSGTGELFF. The CDR3 DNA reads as TGCGCCAGCAGCCGGACTGGAACTAGCGGGACCGGGGAGCTGTTTTTT. Supplemented by reference TRBV5-1 and TRBJ2-2, the full variable domain reads KAGVTQTPRYLIKTRGQQVTLSCSPISGHRSVSWYQQTPGQGLQFLFEYFSETQRNKGNFPGRFSGRQFSNSRSEMNVSTLELGDSALYLCASSRTGTSGTGELFFGEGSRLTVL.